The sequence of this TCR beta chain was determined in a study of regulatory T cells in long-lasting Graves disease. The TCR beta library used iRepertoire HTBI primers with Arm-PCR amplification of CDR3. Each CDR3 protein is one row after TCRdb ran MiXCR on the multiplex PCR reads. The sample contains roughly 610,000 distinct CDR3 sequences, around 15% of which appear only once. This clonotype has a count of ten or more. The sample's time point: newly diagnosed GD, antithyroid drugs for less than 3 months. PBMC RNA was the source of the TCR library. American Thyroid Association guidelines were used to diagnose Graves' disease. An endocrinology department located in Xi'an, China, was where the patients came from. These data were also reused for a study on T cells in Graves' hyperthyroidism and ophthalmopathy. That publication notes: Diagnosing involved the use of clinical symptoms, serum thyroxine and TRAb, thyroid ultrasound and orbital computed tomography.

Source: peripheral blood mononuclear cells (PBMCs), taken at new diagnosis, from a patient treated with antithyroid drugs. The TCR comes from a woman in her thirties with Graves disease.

Here the CDR3 DNA reads TGTGCCAGCAGGGTTTTAGCCTATGAGCAGTTCTTC. Translated, it gives CASRVLAYEQFF. V gene TRBV12-3 or TRBV12-4 combines with J gene TRBJ2-1; D remains unclear. The CDR3 length is 12 residues. V lost 6 bases and J 8 bases, leaving 11 bases between the germline ends.